The 8 T cell receptor beta chains in this list originate from one sample, sequenced in a study of blood T cell repertoires in COVID-19. Assay used: immunoSEQ multiplex PCR; TCRdb lists only in-frame clones, some missing. The sample consists of about 90,000 clones, around 85% of them appearing once. The specimen was peripheral blood. Receptors originate from a man aged 50 to 60 with acute or convalescent COVID-19.

The chain carries TRBV18 and TRBJ1-3; no reliable D call. Trimming pared 5 bases from V and 0 bases from J, leaving 17 bases between. Germline V gene sequence: CDR1 KGHSH, CDR2 LQKENI. The CDR3 sequence is 17 residues long. This chain's CDR3 is CASSGSALEASGNTIYF. DNA for the CDR3: TGTGCCAGCTCAGGATCGGCCCTGGAGGCCTCTGGAAACACCATATATTTT.

The chain couples TRBV19 to TRBJ2-7, with 10 nucleotides matching TRBD1. This CDR3 spans 18 amino acids. Germline CDR1 reads LNHDA; CDR2 reads SQIVND (reference sequence). After removal of 5 bases from V and 0 bases from J, the junction contained 13 bases not matched to a gene. As DNA, the CDR3 is TGTGCCAGTAGTCGAGGGGGGACAGGGGCCCTTCTCTCCTACGAGCAGTACTTC. As protein: CASSRGGTGALLSYEQYF.

The chain links TRBV18 to TRBJ2-3; perhaps TRBD2 as D (5 bases). The length of the CDR3 is 17 residues. The V end was cut by 0 bases, the J end by 1 base, with 14 bases between. Germline CDR1 KGHSH, CDR2 LQKENI. The CDR3 DNA reads as TGTGCCAGCTCACCACCGCGTGAACGGGGAGGCACAGATACGCAGTATTTT. This codes for CASSPPRERGGTDTQYF. Complete variable domain (other parts from reference TRBV18 and TRBJ2-3): NAGVMQNPRHLVRRRGQEARLRCSPMKGHSHVYWYRQLPEEGLKFMVYLQKENIIDESGMPKERFSAEFPKEGPSILRIQQVVRGDSAAYFCASSPPRERGGTDTQYFGPGTRLTVL.

The chain has TRBV19 and TRBJ1-5; 7 bases are shared with TRBD1. V gave up 5 bases and J gave up 1 base; unmatched junction bases: 8. The germline CDR1 and CDR2 sequences are LNHDA and SQIVND (reference sequence). The CDR3 totals 16 residues. The CDR3: CASSGDSPWSNQPQHF. The CDR3, as DNA: TGTGCCAGTAGTGGGGACAGTCCTTGGAGCAATCAGCCCCAGCATTTT.

The chain carries TRBV27 and TRBJ1-2, with D hard to call. The CDR3 totals 15 residues. Germline lookup yields CDR1 MNHEY and CDR2 SMNVEV (reference sequence). V shed 4 bases and J shed 2 bases, with 14 bases lying between them. CDR3: CASSSAMIANYGYTF. The CDR3 DNA reads as TGTGCCAGCAGTTCCGCGATGATAGCGAACTATGGCTACACCTTC.

The gene calls are TRBV3-1 (or the pseudogene TRBV3-2) and TRBJ1-6; possible D gene TRBD1, 6 bases. Germline CDR1 LGHDT, CDR2 YNNKEL (reference sequence). This CDR3 comprises 17 residues. V lost 1 base and J 2 bases, leaving 12 bases between the germline ends. CDR3 in amino acids: CASSQAQGRTYNSPLHF. The CDR3 nucleotides read TGTGCCAGCAGCCAAGCACAGGGAAGGACCTATAATTCACCCCTCCACTTT.

The sample holds one count of this clone. CDR3 in amino acids: CASSNPDRPKAGEKLFF. In DNA, the CDR3 is TGTGCCAGCAGTAACCCGGACAGGCCAAAGGCAGGTGAAAAACTGTTTTTT. V is TRBV28 and J is TRBJ1-4, with TRBD1 matching over 7 bases. CDR1 and CDR2 from the germline V gene are MDHEN and SYDVKM. Unmatched junction bases numbered 16, after V lost 5 bases and J lost 7 bases. The CDR3 spans 17 residues.

The chain combines TRBV5-4 with TRBJ1-1, with unresolved D. Germline values: CDR1 SGHNT, CDR2 YYREEE (reference sequence). With 0 bases removed from V and 3 bases from J, the gap between germline ends came to 6 bases. CDR3 length equals 13 residues. CDR3 coding DNA: TGTGCCAGCAGCTTGGCACACGACACTGAAGCTTTCTTT. Its protein is CASSLAHDTEAFF.